This TCR beta chain was sequenced for a study of cytomegalovirus exposure and HLA in healthy donors. Whole-study results and caveats: Most of the CMV-associated TCR beta chains (in a later analysis) appeared to be HLA-restricted. An Asian-associated ancestry cluster reportedly showed fewer N-insertions than the roughly 670-donor mean in a later analysis.

Looked up from germline, CDR1 is LGHNA and CDR2 is YSLEER. The CDR3 has 14 residues. V was shortened by 1 base and J by 8 bases, with 12 bases between the two germline ends. A few counts support this clone. Its antigen is not identified. The PCR was carried out with 60 Vbeta primers and 13 Jbeta primers. Sequenced by immunoSEQ multiplex PCR; TCRdb stores in-frame clones only, minus some. The sample includes roughly 190,000 clones, about four fifths of them seen just once. What was sequenced was PBMCs. The source is a woman aged 45 to 65 in good health and CMV-seronegative. The chain combines TRBV4-3 with TRBJ2-1; D may be TRBD1 (6 bases). The CDR3 reads CASSQGRDNYEQFF. CDR3 DNA: TGCGCCAGCAGCCAAGGCCGGGACAACTATGAGCAGTTCTTC.